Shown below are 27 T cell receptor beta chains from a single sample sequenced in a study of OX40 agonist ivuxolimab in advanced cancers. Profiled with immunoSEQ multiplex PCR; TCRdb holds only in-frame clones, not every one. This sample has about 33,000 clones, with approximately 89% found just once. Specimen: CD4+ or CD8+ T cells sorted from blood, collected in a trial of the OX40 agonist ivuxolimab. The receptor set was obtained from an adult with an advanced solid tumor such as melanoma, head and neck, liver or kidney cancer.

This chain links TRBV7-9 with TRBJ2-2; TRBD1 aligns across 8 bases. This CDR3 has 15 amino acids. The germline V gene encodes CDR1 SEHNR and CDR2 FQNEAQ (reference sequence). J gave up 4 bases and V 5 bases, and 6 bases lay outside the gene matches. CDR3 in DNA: TGTGCCAGCAGCCTCTCCACAGGGGGCACCGGGGAGCTGTTTTTT. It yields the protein CASSLSTGGTGELFF.

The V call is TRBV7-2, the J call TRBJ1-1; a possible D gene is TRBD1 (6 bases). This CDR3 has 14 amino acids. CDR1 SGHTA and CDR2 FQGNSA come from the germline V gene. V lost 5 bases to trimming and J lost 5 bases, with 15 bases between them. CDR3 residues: CASSLRQGQTEAFF. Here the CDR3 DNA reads TGTGCCAGCAGCCTACGCCAGGGGCAGACTGAAGCTTTCTTT.

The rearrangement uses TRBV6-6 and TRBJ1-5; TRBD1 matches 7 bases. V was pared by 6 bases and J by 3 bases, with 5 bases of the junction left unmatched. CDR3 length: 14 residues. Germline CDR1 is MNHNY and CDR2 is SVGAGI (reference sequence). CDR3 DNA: TGTGCCAGCAGAGGGGACAGCCCCAATCAGCCCCAGCATTTT. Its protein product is CASRGDSPNQPQHF.

CDR3 loop: CASSQGGRQGKAFF. CDR3 DNA: TGTGCCAGCAGCCAGGGTGGTAGACAGGGGAAAGCTTTCTTT. The chain links TRBV7-2 to TRBJ1-1; 8 bases map to TRBD1. The J segment lost 9 bases and the V segment lost 5 bases, leaving 11 bases of the junction unmatched. This CDR3 has 14 amino acids. Per germline, CDR1 SGHTA and CDR2 FQGNSA.

The CDR3 reads CASSSNRDRGYEQYF. The CDR3 nucleotides are TGTGCCAGCAGTTCGAACCGGGACAGGGGTTACGAGCAGTACTTC. V gene TRBV28 combines with J gene TRBJ2-7; 10 bases are a match to TRBD1. The CDR3 has 15 amino acids. Germline V gene sequence: CDR1 MDHEN, CDR2 SYDVKM. The junction had 7 bases not matched to a gene; V was cut back by 4 bases and J by 4 bases.

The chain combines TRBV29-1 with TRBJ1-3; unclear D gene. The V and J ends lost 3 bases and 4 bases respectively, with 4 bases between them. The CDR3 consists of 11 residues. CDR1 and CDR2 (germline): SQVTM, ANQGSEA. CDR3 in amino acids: CSVDEGNTIYF. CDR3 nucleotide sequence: TGCAGCGTTGATGAAGGAAACACCATATATTTT.

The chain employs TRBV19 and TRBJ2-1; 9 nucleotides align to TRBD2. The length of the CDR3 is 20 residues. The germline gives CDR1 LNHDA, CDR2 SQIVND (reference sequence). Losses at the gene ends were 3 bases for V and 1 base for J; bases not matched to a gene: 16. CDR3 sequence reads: CASSIAGQRGGRVSYNEQFF. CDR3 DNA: TGTGCCAGTAGTATCGCGGGACAGAGAGGCGGGAGGGTGTCCTACAATGAGCAGTTCTTC.

CDR3: CAWSGLAGITDTQYF. The CDR3 region has the DNA TGTGCCTGGAGTGGGCTAGCGGGAATCACAGATACGCAGTATTTT. The rearrangement uses TRBV30 and TRBJ2-3; TRBD2 agrees at 9 bases. Looked up from germline, CDR1 is GTSNPN and CDR2 is SVGIG (reference sequence). This CDR3 region has 15 residues. J was trimmed by 2 bases and V by 1 base; bases with no gene match: 4.

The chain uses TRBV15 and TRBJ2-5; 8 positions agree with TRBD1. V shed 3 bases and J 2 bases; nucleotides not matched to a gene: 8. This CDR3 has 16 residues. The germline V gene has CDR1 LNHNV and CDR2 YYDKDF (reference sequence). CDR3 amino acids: CATSRLQGVKQETQYF. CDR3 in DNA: TGTGCCACCAGCAGGTTACAGGGGGTAAAGCAAGAGACCCAGTACTTC.

CDR3 nucleotide sequence: TGTGCCAGCAGCTTGAATCTTCGGACAGGGCATTCAGATACGCAGTATTTT. This codes for CASSLNLRTGHSDTQYF. This chain links TRBV5-4 with TRBJ2-3, with 8 bases that match TRBD1. Germline assignment: CDR1 SGHNT and CDR2 YYREEE (reference sequence). V dropped 1 base and J dropped 4; count of bases not matched to a gene: 11. The CDR3 has 17 amino acids.

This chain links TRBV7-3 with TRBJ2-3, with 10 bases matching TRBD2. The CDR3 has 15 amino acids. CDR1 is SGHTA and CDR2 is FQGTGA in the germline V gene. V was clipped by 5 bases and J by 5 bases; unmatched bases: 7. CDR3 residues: CASSPAGGAVDTQYF. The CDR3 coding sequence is TGTGCCAGCAGCCCAGCGGGGGGGGCGGTAGATACGCAGTATTTT.

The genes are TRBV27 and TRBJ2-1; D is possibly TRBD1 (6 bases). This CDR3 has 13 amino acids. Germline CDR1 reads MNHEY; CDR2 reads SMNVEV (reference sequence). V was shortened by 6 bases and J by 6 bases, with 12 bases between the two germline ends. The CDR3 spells CASRPGQSNEQFF. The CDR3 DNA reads TGTGCCAGCAGACCCGGACAGAGCAATGAGCAGTTCTTC.

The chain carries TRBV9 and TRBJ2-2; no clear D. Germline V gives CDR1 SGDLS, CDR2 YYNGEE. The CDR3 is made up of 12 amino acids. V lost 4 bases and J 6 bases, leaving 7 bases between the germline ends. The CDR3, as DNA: TGTGCCAGCAGCCGGGCATCCGGGGAGCTGTTTTTT. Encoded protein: CASSRASGELFF.

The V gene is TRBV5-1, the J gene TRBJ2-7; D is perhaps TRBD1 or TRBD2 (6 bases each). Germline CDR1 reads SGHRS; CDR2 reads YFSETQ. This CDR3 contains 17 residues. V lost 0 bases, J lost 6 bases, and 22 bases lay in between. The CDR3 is CASSLAGGAAGVREQYF. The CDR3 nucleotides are TGCGCCAGCAGCTTGGCCGGGGGAGCAGCAGGGGTTCGCGAGCAGTACTTC.

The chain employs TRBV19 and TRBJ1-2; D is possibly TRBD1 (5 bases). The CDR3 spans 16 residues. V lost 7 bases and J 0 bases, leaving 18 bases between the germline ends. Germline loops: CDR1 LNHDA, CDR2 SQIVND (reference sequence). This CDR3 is CASTELGDPANYGYTF. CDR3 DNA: TGTGCCAGTACCGAGTTAGGGGACCCCGCTAACTATGGCTACACCTTC.

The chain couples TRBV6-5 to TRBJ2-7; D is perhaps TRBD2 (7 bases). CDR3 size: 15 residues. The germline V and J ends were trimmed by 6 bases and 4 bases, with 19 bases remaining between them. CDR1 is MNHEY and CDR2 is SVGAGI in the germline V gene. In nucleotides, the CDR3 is TGTGCCAGCAGCTACCGAGGGGGGGGGCCGTACGAGCAGTACTTC. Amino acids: CASSYRGGGPYEQYF.

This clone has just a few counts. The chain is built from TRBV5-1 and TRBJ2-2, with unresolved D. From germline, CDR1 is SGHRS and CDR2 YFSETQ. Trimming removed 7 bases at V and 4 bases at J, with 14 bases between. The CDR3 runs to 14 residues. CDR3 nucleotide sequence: TGCGCCAGCGCGTCAAGTTCGGCCACCGGGGAGCTGTTTTTT. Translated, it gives CASASSSATGELFF.

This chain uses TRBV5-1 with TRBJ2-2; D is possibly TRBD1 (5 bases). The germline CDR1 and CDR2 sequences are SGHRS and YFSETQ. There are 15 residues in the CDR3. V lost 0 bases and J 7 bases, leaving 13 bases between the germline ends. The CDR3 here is CASSLEGLLSGELFF. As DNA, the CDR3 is TGCGCCAGCAGCTTGGAGGGGCTTCTAAGCGGGGAGCTGTTTTTT.

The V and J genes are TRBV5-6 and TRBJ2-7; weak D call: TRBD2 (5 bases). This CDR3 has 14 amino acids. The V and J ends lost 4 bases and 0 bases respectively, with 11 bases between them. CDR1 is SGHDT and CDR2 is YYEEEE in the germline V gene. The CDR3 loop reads CASSDRTYSYEQYF. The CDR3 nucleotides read TGTGCCAGCAGCGATCGGACTTACTCCTACGAGCAGTACTTC. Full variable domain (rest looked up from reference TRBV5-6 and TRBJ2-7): DAGVTQSPTHLIKTRGQQVTLRCSPKSGHDTVSWYQQALGQGPQFIFQYYEEEERQRGNFPDRFSGHQFPNYSSELNVNALLLGDSALYLCASSDRTYSYEQYFGPGTRLTVT.

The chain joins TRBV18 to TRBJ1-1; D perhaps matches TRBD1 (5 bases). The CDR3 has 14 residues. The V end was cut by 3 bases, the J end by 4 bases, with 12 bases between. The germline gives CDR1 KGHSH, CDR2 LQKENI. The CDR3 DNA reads TGTGCCAGCTCACCGGGGCCCTGGAGCACTGAAGCTTTCTTT. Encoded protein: CASSPGPWSTEAFF.

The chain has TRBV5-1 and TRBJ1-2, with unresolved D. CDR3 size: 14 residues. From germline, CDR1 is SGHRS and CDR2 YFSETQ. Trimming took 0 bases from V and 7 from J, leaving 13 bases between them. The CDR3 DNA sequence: TGCGCCAGCAGCTTGGCCATGGGAATCTCTGGCTACACCTTC. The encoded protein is CASSLAMGISGYTF.

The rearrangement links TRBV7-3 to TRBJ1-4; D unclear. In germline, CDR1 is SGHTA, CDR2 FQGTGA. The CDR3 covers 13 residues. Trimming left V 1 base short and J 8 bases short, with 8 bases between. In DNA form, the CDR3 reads TGTGCCAGCAGCTTAAAGGTTGGGGAAAAACTGTTTTTT. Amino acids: CASSLKVGEKLFF.

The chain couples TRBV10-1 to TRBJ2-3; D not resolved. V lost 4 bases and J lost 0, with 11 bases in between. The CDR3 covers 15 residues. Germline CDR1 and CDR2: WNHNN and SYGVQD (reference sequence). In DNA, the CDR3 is TGCGCCAGCAGTGCCGACGGCTTAAGCACAGATACGCAGTATTTT. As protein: CASSADGLSTDTQYF.

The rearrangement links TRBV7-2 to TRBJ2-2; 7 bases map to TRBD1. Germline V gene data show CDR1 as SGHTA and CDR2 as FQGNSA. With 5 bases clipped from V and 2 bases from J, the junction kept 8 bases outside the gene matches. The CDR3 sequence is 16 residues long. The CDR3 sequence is CASSLKYRGNTGELFF. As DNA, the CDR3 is TGTGCCAGCAGCCTAAAGTACAGGGGAAACACCGGGGAGCTGTTTTTT.

CDR3: CASSQALQRGDYEQYF. The CDR3 DNA follows: TGTGCCAGCAGCCAGGCCCTCCAGCGGGGGGACTACGAGCAGTACTTC. The rearrangement uses TRBV7-6 and TRBJ2-7, with 9 bases that match TRBD2. The CDR3 spans 16 residues. With 5 bases clipped from V and 3 bases from J, the junction kept 11 bases outside the gene matches. CDR1 is SGHVS, CDR2 FNYEAQ, per germline.

CDR3 nucleotides: TGTGCCAGCAGCTTGTCACAGAATTTTAATCAGCCCCAGCATTTT. Encoded protein: CASSLSQNFNQPQHF. J is TRBJ1-5 and V is TRBV5-6; D not resolved. Germline V gene lookup returns CDR1 SGHDT and CDR2 YYEEEE. Trimming took off 1 base at V and 4 bases at J, with 12 bases between the two ends. The CDR3 runs 15 residues.

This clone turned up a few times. CDR3 nucleotide sequence: TGCAGCGGGGGGGCGGGGGAGGACATTCAGTACTTC. This gives the protein CSGGAGEDIQYF. V gene TRBV29-1 combines with J gene TRBJ2-4, with D perhaps TRBD2 (7 bases). This CDR3 contains 12 residues. V lost 7 bases and J 8 bases, leaving 15 bases between the germline ends. The germline CDR1 and CDR2 sequences are SQVTM and ANQGSEA.